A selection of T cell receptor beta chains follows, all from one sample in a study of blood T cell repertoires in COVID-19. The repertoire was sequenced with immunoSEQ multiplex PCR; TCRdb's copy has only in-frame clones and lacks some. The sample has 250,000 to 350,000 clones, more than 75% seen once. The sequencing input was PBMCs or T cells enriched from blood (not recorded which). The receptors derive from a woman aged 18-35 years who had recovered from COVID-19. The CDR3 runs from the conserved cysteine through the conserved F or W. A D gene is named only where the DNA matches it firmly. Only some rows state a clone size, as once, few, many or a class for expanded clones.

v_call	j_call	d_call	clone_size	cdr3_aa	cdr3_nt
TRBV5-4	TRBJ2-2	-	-	CASSLDTRDSGWTGELFF	TGTGCCAGCAGCTTGGATACCCGGGATAGTGGGTGGACCGGGGAGCTGTTTTTT
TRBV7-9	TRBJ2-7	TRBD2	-	CASSYPGLARYEQYF	TGTGCCAGCAGCTACCCGGGACTAGCGCGTTACGAGCAGTACTTC
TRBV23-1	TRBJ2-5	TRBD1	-	CASSLQGAPGTQYF	TGCGCCAGCAGCCTACAGGGGGCGCCGGGGACCCAGTACTTC
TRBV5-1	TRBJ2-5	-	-	CASSPRRPEETQYF	TGCGCCAGCAGCCCCAGGCGACCAGAAGAGACCCAGTACTTC
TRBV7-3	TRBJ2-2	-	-	CASSLTGGETGELFF	TGTGCCAGCAGCTTAACTGGGGGCGAGACCGGGGAGCTGTTTTTT
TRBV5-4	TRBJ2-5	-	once	CASSIDRISQETQYF	TGTGCCAGCAGCATCGACAGGATCTCCCAAGAGACCCAGTACTTC
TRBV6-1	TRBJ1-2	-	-	CASSESLYQRGYTF	TGTGCCAGCAGTGAATCCCTATATCAGCGCGGCTACACCTTC
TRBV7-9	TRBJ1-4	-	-	CASSPTDTTNEKLFF	TGTGCCAGCAGCCCTACGGACACAACTAATGAAAAACTGTTTTTT
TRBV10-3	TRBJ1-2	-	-	CAISDQLTGYSRGYTF	TGTGCCATCAGTGACCAACTGACAGGCTATTCAAGGGGCTACACCTTC
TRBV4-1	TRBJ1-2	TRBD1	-	CASSQGTGMNYGYTF	TGCGCCAGCAGCCAAGGGACAGGGATGAACTATGGCTACACCTTC
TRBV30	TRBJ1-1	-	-	CAWSLERSAEAFF	TGTGCCTGGAGTCTAGAGCGGAGCGCTGAAGCTTTCTTT
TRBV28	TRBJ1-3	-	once	CASSPGGSGNTIYF	TGTGCCAGCAGTCCCGGGGGCTCTGGAAACACCATATATTTT
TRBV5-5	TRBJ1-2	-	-	CASSLGRQFYGYTF	TGTGCCAGCAGCTTGGGCAGACAGTTCTATGGCTACACCTTC
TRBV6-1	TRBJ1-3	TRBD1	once	CASSEARWDSDTIYF	TGTGCCAGCAGTGAAGCGCGGTGGGACAGCGACACGATATATTTT